The next 25 T cell receptor beta chains were all read from a single sample in a study of T cell therapy after organ transplantation. Which antigens these TCRs recognize remains unknown. Profiling relied on immunoSEQ multiplex PCR, and the TCRdb table lists in-frame clones only, not all of them. Of roughly 2,300 clones detected, roughly 79% appear once; the ten largest clones hold just under 30%. Source: CD8+ T cells from blood, taken before autologous CMV-specific T cell therapy. The receptors shown here come from a human patient who had received a solid organ transplant and had CMV disease.

By frequency in the sample, this clone is large (0.1 to 1%). The chain uses TRBV7-9 and TRBJ1-2; D unresolved. Between the trimmed V and J ends, which lost 2 bases and 3 bases, there was a span of 1 base. CDR1 is SEHNR and CDR2 is FQNEAQ in the germline V gene (reference sequence). The CDR3 sequence is 11 residues long. The CDR3 DNA reads TGTGCCAGCAGCTTATACTATGGCTACACCTTC. Its translation: CASSLYYGYTF.

The V gene is TRBV7-9, the J gene TRBJ2-7, with 7 bases identical to TRBD2. V was clipped by 5 bases and J by 4 bases; unmatched bases: 14. The CDR3 is 16 amino acids. Germline assignment: CDR1 SEHNR and CDR2 FQNEAQ (reference sequence). CDR3 nucleotides: TGTGCCAGCAGCCGTACGAGCGGGACGGAGGGATACGAGCAGTACTTC. Protein sequence: CASSRTSGTEGYEQYF.

V and J are TRBV7-9 and TRBJ2-1, with 13 bases identical to TRBD2. Unmatched junction bases numbered 7, after V lost 5 bases and J lost 9 bases. The CDR3 runs to 15 residues. Per germline, CDR1 SEHNR and CDR2 FQNEAQ (reference sequence). CDR3 sequence (DNA): TGTGCCAGCAGCCCAGGACTAGCGGGAGTCGGTGAGCAGTTCTTC. Protein sequence: CASSPGLAGVGEQFF.

The rearrangement links TRBV5-4 to TRBJ2-1; D is ambiguous. The germline V and J ends were trimmed by 1 base and 9 bases, with 14 bases remaining between them. CDR1 is SGHNT and CDR2 is YYREEE in the germline V gene (reference sequence). This CDR3 is 14 amino acids long. DNA of the CDR3: TGTGCCAGCAGCTTGAGCCCTCTGAGCGCTGAGCAGTTCTTC. The encoded protein is CASSLSPLSAEQFF.

J is TRBJ2-7 and V is TRBV7-2; possibly TRBD2 for D (6 bases). Trimming stripped 6 bases from V and 3 bases from J, with 21 bases between. The CDR3 is made up of 16 amino acids. The germline CDR1 and CDR2 sequences are SGHTA and FQGNSA. The CDR3 coding sequence is TGTGCCAGCAGGTTGAGCGGAGGGAGCGGATACTACGAGCAGTACGTC. This encodes CASRLSGGSGYYEQYV.

This clone qualifies as large. The chain employs TRBV7-8 and TRBJ2-7; unclear D gene. Looked up from germline, CDR1 is SGHVS and CDR2 is FQNEAQ. Trimming pared 5 bases from V and 6 bases from J, leaving 20 bases between. This CDR3 is 15 amino acids long. The CDR3 is CASSQDQTSWGEQYF. CDR3 nucleotides: TGTGCCAGCAGCCAGGATCAGACCTCTTGGGGCGAGCAGTACTTC.

The chain carries TRBV27 and TRBJ2-1; 8 bases map to TRBD1. The CDR3 length is 13 residues. Germline trimming cut 6 bases from V and 8 bases from J; bases unmatched to any gene: 6. Germline V gene sequence: CDR1 MNHEY, CDR2 SMNVEV (reference sequence). CDR3 DNA: TGTGCCAGCAGCACAGGGGGAGTAGATGAGCAGTTCTTC. Residues: CASSTGGVDEQFF.

The V and J genes are TRBV21-1 and TRBJ1-1; the table's D call of TRBD1 was not tested on the DNA. TRBV21-1 is annotated as a pseudogene. The CDR3 spans 16 residues. CDR3 nucleotide sequence: TGTGCCAGCAGCGCCGTTGTAGACACAATTCGCACTGAAGCTTTCTTT. It is translated as CASSAVVDTIRTEAFF.

V and J are TRBV30 and TRBJ2-3; D may be TRBD1 (6 bases). The V end was cut by 0 bases, the J end by 2 bases, with 12 bases between. CDR1 is GTSNPN, CDR2 SVGIG, per germline (reference sequence). The CDR3 sequence is 15 residues long. The CDR3 DNA follows: TGTGCCTGGAGTGTACTTGGGGGCGCCACAGATACGCAGTATTTT. Translated: CAWSVLGGATDTQYF.

V is TRBV5-1 and J is TRBJ2-7, with D perhaps matching TRBD1 (6 bases). Germline V gives CDR1 SGHRS, CDR2 YFSETQ. The CDR3 contains 14 residues. Trimming stripped 4 bases from V and 3 bases from J, with 14 bases between. The CDR3 loop is CASSPKEDSYEQYF. In DNA, the CDR3 is TGCGCCAGCAGCCCGAAAGAGGACAGCTACGAGCAGTACTTC. Together with reference TRBV5-1 and TRBJ2-7, the CDR3 gives the full variable domain: KAGVTQTPRYLIKTRGQQVTLSCSPISGHRSVSWYQQTPGQGLQFLFEYFSETQRNKGNFPGRFSGRQFSNSRSEMNVSTLELGDSALYLCASSPKEDSYEQYFGPGTRLTVT.

The sample holds a few counts of this clone. The rearrangement uses TRBV25-1 and TRBJ2-2, with TRBD1 as a possible D gene (5 bases). The germline V gene has CDR1 MGHDK and CDR2 SYGVNS. Trimming left V 6 bases short and J 0 bases short, with 8 bases between. The length of the CDR3 is 14 residues. CDR3 nucleotide sequence: TGTGCCAGCAGCGACAGAACGAACACCGGGGAGCTGTTTTTT. This translates into CASSDRTNTGELFF.

This clone was picked up one time. The chain carries TRBV28 and TRBJ2-2; the match to TRBD1 covers 7 bases. This CDR3 region has 15 residues. Germline V gene data show CDR1 as MDHEN and CDR2 as SYDVKM. With 5 bases clipped from V and 7 bases from J, the junction kept 10 bases outside the gene matches. The CDR3 loop is CASSPWDSSGGELFF. CDR3 in DNA: TGTGCCAGCAGTCCCTGGGACAGTTCAGGCGGGGAGCTGTTTTTT.

The rearrangement uses TRBV5-1 and TRBJ2-2; D gene ambiguous. Germline V CDR1 and CDR2: SGHRS, YFSETQ. The CDR3 loop spans 12 amino acids. The ends were cut back, 2 bases at V and 8 bases at J, with 7 bases in the middle. The CDR3 protein is CASSLLKGELFF. Written as DNA, the CDR3 is TGCGCCAGCAGCTTATTGAAGGGGGAGCTGTTTTTT.

On this clone itself: This is likely an artifact of a read error, given a far larger clone one base away. Other DNA sequences within the sample encode an identical CDR3. The chain is built from TRBV5-5 and TRBJ2-5, with no clear D. CDR3 size: 16 residues. The V gene's germline CDR1 is SGHKS and CDR2 YYEKEE (reference sequence). In DNA, the CDR3 is TGCGCCAGCAGCTCGAAGGACCCAACCCTACAAGAGACCCAGTACTTC. Its translation: CASSSKDPTLQETQYF.

The CDR3: CASSLRGGQETQYF. For the CDR3, the DNA is TGTGCCAGCAGCTTACGAGGGGGGCAAGAGACCCAGTACTTC. This chain uses TRBV13 with TRBJ2-5; D may match TRBD1 or TRBD2 (6 bases each). V was trimmed by 2 bases and J by 2 bases, leaving 9 bases between them. There are 14 residues in the CDR3. Germline V gene sequence: CDR1 PRHDT, CDR2 FYEKMQ (reference sequence). Supplemented by reference TRBV13 and TRBJ2-5, the full variable domain reads AAGVIQSPRHLIKEKRETATLKCYPIPRHDTVYWYQQGPGQDPQFLISFYEKMQSDKGSIPDRFSAQQFSDYHSELNMSSLELGDSALYFCASSLRGGQETQYFGPGTRLLVL.

The chain has TRBV7-9 and TRBJ2-5, with a possible D match to TRBD1 (6 bases). Trimming left V 5 bases short and J 5 bases short, with 15 bases between. Germline CDR1 is SEHNR and CDR2 is FQNEAQ (reference sequence). The CDR3 is 14 amino acids. The CDR3 DNA sequence: TGTGCCAGCAGCAGCTGGACAGAGGGGGAGACCCAGTACTTC. As protein: CASSSWTEGETQYF. The whole variable domain, remainder taken from reference TRBV7-9 and TRBJ2-5, is DTGVSQNPRHKITKRGQNVTFRCDPISEHNRLYWYRQTLGQGPEFLTYFQNEAQLEKSRLLSDRFSAERPKGSFSTLEIQRTEQGDSAMYLCASSSWTEGETQYFGPGTRLLVL.

This sequence joins TRBV2 and TRBJ2-1, with TRBD2 matching over 13 bases. Germline CDR1 is SNHLY and CDR2 is FYNNEI. After removal of 7 bases from V and 10 bases from J, the junction contained 10 bases not matched to a gene. The length of the CDR3 is 15 residues. As DNA, the CDR3 is TGTGCCAGCACCCCCGGGACTAGCGGGATGGGGGAGCAGTTCTTC. The encoded protein is CASTPGTSGMGEQFF.

The chain combines TRBV5-6 with TRBJ2-1; D gene ambiguous. The CDR3 runs to 12 residues. Looked up from germline, CDR1 is SGHDT and CDR2 is YYEEEE. The V end lost 1 base, the J end lost 8 bases, and 7 bases lay between the germline ends. The CDR3 bases are TGTGCCAGCAGCTTGCAAGGGTATGAGCAGTTCTTC. Amino acids: CASSLQGYEQFF.

This clone appeared a few times. The chain joins TRBV21-1 to TRBJ2-2; TRBD1 is the table's D call, not checked against the DNA. TRBV21-1 is annotated as a pseudogene. The CDR3 is 18 residues long. DNA of the CDR3: TGTGCCAGCAGCAAAGGAAAAACAGAATGGCCGAACACCGGGGAGCTGTTTTTT. Its translation is CASSKGKTEWPNTGELFF.

This chain connects TRBV13 to TRBJ1-1; no clear D gene. The CDR3 runs to 12 residues. Looked up from germline, CDR1 is PRHDT and CDR2 is FYEKMQ (reference sequence). Trimming removed 2 bases at V and 5 bases at J, with 6 bases between. Written as DNA, the CDR3 is TGTGCCAGCAGCTTATCGGGGACTGAAGCTTTCTTT. As protein: CASSLSGTEAFF.

The rearrangement uses TRBV9 and TRBJ2-1; D remains unclear. The CDR3 is 11 residues long. The germline CDR1 and CDR2 sequences are SGDLS and YYNGEE. Trimming shortened V by 4 bases and J by 9 bases, and 8 bases separated the two germline ends. CDR3 nucleotides: TGTGCCAGCAGCCTCGGGCGTGAGCAGTTCTTC. Protein product: CASSLGREQFF.

About this clone: The final CDR3 position lacks the conserved phenylalanine or tryptophan, pointing to a likely read error. The limits of the CDR3 on the DNA are not certain, so only TCRdb's listed CDR3 is given. The chain employs TRBV6-1 and TRBJ2-7; TRBD2 is the table's D call, not checked against the DNA. Inclusive of both ends, the CDR3 amounts to 12 amino acids. CDR1 MNHNS and CDR2 SASEGT come from the germline V gene. The CDR3 protein is CASSPGLAAAFY.

The chain couples TRBV2 to TRBJ2-1, with D possibly matching TRBD2 (5 bases). The V end was cut by 4 bases, the J end by 0 bases, with 13 bases between. Germline CDR1 and CDR2: SNHLY and FYNNEI. The CDR3 contains 16 residues. For the CDR3, the DNA is TGTGCCAGCAGTGGGCTAGCAATGGGCTCCTACAATGAGCAGTTCTTC. Encoded protein: CASSGLAMGSYNEQFF.

This clone was seen only a few times. V and J are TRBV5-1 and TRBJ2-3, with 7 bases fitting TRBD1. This CDR3 contains 14 residues. Unmatched junction bases numbered 9, after V lost 6 bases and J lost 5 bases. From germline, CDR1 is SGHRS and CDR2 YFSETQ. The CDR3 sequence: CASIPGQKGDTQYF. The CDR3 bases are TGCGCCAGCATTCCGGGACAGAAGGGAGATACGCAGTATTTT.

CDR3 nucleotide sequence: TGTGCCAGCGCAGGGGGCTTGGAGACCCAGTACTTC. Amino acids: CASAGGLETQYF. This chain joins TRBV6-1 and TRBJ2-5, with 8 bases that match TRBD1. CDR3 length: 12 residues. Germline V gene data show CDR1 as MNHNS and CDR2 as SASEGT. The trim removed 8 bases at V and 5 bases at J, leaving 4 bases unmatched.